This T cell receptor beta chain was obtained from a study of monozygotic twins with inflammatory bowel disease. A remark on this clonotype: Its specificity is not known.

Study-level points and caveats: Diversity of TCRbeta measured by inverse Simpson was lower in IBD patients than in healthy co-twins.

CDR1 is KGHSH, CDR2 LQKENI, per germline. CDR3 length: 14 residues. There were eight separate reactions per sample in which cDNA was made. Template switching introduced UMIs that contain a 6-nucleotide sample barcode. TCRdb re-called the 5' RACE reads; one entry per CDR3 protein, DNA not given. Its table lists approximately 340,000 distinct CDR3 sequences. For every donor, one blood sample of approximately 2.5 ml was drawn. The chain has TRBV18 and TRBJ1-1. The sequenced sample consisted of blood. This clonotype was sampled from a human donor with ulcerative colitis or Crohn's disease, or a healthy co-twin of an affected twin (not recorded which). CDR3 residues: CASSRNQGPEEAFF.